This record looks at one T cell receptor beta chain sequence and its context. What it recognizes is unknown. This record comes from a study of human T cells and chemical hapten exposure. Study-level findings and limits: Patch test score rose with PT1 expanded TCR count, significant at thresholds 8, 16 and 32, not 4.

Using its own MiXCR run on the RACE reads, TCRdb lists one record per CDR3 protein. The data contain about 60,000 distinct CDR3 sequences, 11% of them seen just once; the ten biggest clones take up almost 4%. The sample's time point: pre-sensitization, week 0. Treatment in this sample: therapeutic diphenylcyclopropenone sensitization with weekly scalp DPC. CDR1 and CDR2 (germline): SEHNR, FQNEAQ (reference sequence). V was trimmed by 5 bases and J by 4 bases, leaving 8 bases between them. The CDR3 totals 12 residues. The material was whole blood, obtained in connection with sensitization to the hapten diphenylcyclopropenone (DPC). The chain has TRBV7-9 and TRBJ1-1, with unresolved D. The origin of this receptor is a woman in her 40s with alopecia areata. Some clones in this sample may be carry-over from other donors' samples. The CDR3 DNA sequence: TGTGCCAGCAGCACCATGGGCACTGAAGCTTTCTTT. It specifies CASSTMGTEAFF.